There are a few counts of the clone carrying this T cell receptor beta chain. The antigen is unknown. The entry originates in a study of OX40 agonist ivuxolimab in advanced cancers. Study in general: Patients took ivuxolimab, an agonistic anti-OX40 (CD134) antibody. Patients received ivuxolimab, an intravenous treatment, every 2 weeks at 0.01 to 10 mg/kg.

Study-wide points: The CD4+ and CD8+ T cells in the blood had expanded clonally by week 6 at 0.1 to 3.0 mg/kg.

The CDR3 has 15 amino acids. CDR1 is SNHLY, CDR2 FYNNEI, per germline. V shed 3 bases, J shed 4 bases, and the junction held 8 bases outside the gene matches. Sequencing was performed with immunoSEQ multiplex PCR; in TCRdb, only in-frame clones are kept and a portion is missing. This sample yields fewer than 90,000 clones, of which around nine tenths are seen a single time; about 2.6% belongs to the top ten. The origin of this receptor is an adult with an advanced solid tumor such as melanoma, head and neck, liver or kidney cancer. The genes are TRBV2 and TRBJ1-1; 7 positions agree with TRBD1. Sequencing used CD4+ or CD8+ T cells sorted from blood, obtained in a trial of the OX40 agonist ivuxolimab. CDR3 sequence: CASSEEGARVTEAFF. The CDR3 bases are TGTGCCAGCAGTGAGGAGGGGGCGCGGGTCACTGAAGCTTTCTTT. The full variable domain, its missing parts supplied by reference TRBV2 and TRBJ1-1, is EPEVTQTPSHQVTQMGQEVILRCVPISNHLYFYWYRQILGQKVEFLVSFYNNEISEKSEIFDDQFSVERPDGSNFTLKIRSTKLEDSAMYFCASSEEGARVTEAFFGQGTRLTVV.